Sequencing of this T cell receptor beta chain was carried out in a study of early T cells in non-severe SARS-CoV-2 infection. Whole-study context: RNA in bulk from unsorted whole blood was sequenced, and chains were unpaired. Study results and caveats: Anti-spike CD8 specificities were favored by VDJdb matching, whose results missed private and CD4 specificities.

This clonotype was observed a handful of times. Its antigen is undetermined. Germline V gene lookup returns CDR1 LNHNV and CDR2 YYDKDF (reference sequence). The ends were cut back, 5 bases at V and 3 bases at J, with 5 bases in the middle. This CDR3 is 12 amino acids long. In the library, individual cDNA molecules carried attached unique molecular identifiers. TCRdb reanalysed the 5' RACE reads using MiXCR and keeps one entry per CDR3 protein. The data contain tens of thousands of distinct CDR3 sequences, about 10% of them singletons. V and J are TRBV15 and TRBJ2-1; D tentatively fits TRBD1 or TRBD2 (5 bases each). The sequence came from an adult who was a healthcare worker with PCR-confirmed SARS-CoV-2 infection or an uninfected control (not recorded which). Sequencing was carried out using whole blood. CDR3 amino acids: CATSGGYNEQFF. The CDR3 DNA follows: TGTGCCACCAGCGGGGGCTACAATGAGCAGTTCTTC.